The 30 T cell receptor beta chains presented below share a single source sample, sequenced in a study of cytomegalovirus exposure and HLA in healthy donors. PCR involved 60 Vbeta and 13 Jbeta primers. The data were produced by immunoSEQ multiplex PCR, yet TCRdb's version contains in-frame clones alone and is incomplete. Of some 150,000 clones in the sample, roughly four fifths were seen once. The specimen sequenced was PBMCs. The receptors originated from a female donor in good health and CMV-seropositive.

The CDR3: CASSDGQILGYTF. The DNA of the CDR3 is TGTGCCAGCAGTGATGGGCAGATCCTGGGCTACACCTTC. The rearrangement joins TRBV2 to TRBJ1-2, with D uncertain. The CDR3 contains 13 residues. Per germline, CDR1 SNHLY and CDR2 FYNNEI. V was pared by 3 bases and J by 8 bases, with 13 bases between.

The chain recombines TRBV28 with TRBJ1-5, with TRBD1 matching 7 bases. CDR1 is MDHEN, CDR2 SYDVKM, per germline. The CDR3 extends over 16 amino acids. The J segment lost 1 base and the V segment lost 3 bases, leaving 6 bases of the junction unmatched. CDR3 coding DNA: TGTGCCAGCAGTTTTAGACAGGGACGGAGCAATCAGCCCCAGCATTTT. It codes for CASSFRQGRSNQPQHF.

The chain employs TRBV6-5 and TRBJ2-7; D remains unclear. The germline V and J ends were trimmed by 5 bases and 0 bases, with 5 bases remaining between them. This CDR3 contains 12 residues. Germline assignment: CDR1 MNHEY and CDR2 SVGAGI. DNA of the CDR3: TGTGCCAGCAGTGCAGACTCCTACGAGCAGTACTTC. Its translation is CASSADSYEQYF.

In nucleotides, the CDR3 is TGTGCCAGCAGCCTTTTGGGACAGGGTGTAAAGACCCAGTACTTC. Protein sequence: CASSLLGQGVKTQYF. The J gene is TRBJ2-5, the V gene TRBV14; 9 nucleotides align to TRBD1. J lost 6 bases, V lost 4 bases, and 9 bases had no gene match. Germline CDR1 reads SGHDN; CDR2 reads FVKESK. The CDR3 is 15 amino acids.

The chain is built from TRBV27 and TRBJ2-6; D not certain. The CDR3 is 12 residues long. The germline V and J ends were trimmed by 5 bases and 4 bases, with 3 bases remaining between them. Germline CDR1 MNHEY, CDR2 SMNVEV (reference sequence). CDR3 sequence reads: CASSQGANVLTF. In DNA form, the CDR3 reads TGTGCCAGCAGTCAGGGGGCCAACGTCCTGACTTTC.

V usage is TRBV27 and J usage is TRBJ1-1; possibly TRBD1 for D (6 bases). Deletions cut 5 bases from V and 8 bases from J, with 15 bases between. Germline V gene sequence: CDR1 MNHEY, CDR2 SMNVEV (reference sequence). This CDR3 is 13 amino acids long. In DNA, the CDR3 is TGTGCCAGCAGTCACACAGGGCGGTCAGAAGCTTTCTTT. This encodes CASSHTGRSEAFF.

The chain links TRBV5-1 to TRBJ2-2; 10 bases map to TRBD1. CDR3 length: 15 amino acids. Germline values: CDR1 SGHRS, CDR2 YFSETQ. Unmatched junction bases numbered 7, after V lost 4 bases and J lost 7 bases. The CDR3 DNA sequence: TGCGCCAGCAGCGTTGGGACAGGGGAGGTCGGGGAGCTGTTTTTT. It specifies CASSVGTGEVGELFF.

The rearrangement links TRBV6-5 to TRBJ2-7; 7 bases agree with TRBD2. CDR1 MNHEY and CDR2 SVGAGI come from the germline V gene. The CDR3 runs to 15 residues. With 6 bases clipped from V and 0 bases from J, the junction kept 8 bases outside the gene matches. CDR3 region: CASRESGVSSYEQYF. As DNA, the CDR3 is TGTGCCAGCAGGGAAAGCGGGGTTAGCTCCTACGAGCAGTACTTC.

The genes are TRBV28 and TRBJ2-5; 8 nucleotides align to TRBD2. The J call may be wrong; the DNA end is better matched by TRBJ2-7. Germline CDR1 is MDHEN and CDR2 is SYDVKM. The CDR3 extends over 16 amino acids. CDR3 DNA: TGTGCCAGCAGTTTAGTCGTGGCGGGGGGCTCCTACGAGCAGTACTTC. This gives the protein CASSLVVAGGSYEQYF.

The chain uses TRBV5-1 and TRBJ1-1, with D unresolved. CDR3 length equals 15 residues. Germline assignment: CDR1 SGHRS and CDR2 YFSETQ. The V end lost 1 base, the J end lost 3 bases, and 13 bases lay between the germline ends. The CDR3 nucleotides are TGCGCCAGCAGCTTGAGGAGGGTTGGAGACACTGAAGCTTTCTTT. Its protein product is CASSLRRVGDTEAFF.

This clone was detected a few times. The chain couples TRBV10-1 to TRBJ1-1; D possibly corresponds to TRBD1 (6 bases). This CDR3 is built from 13 residues. The V end lost 4 bases, the J end lost 0 bases, and 6 bases lay between the germline ends. Germline V gene lookup returns CDR1 WNHNN and CDR2 SYGVQD (reference sequence). The CDR3 sequence: CASSGQVNTEAFF. As DNA, the CDR3 is TGCGCCAGCAGTGGACAGGTGAACACTGAAGCTTTCTTT.

The chain combines TRBV9 with TRBJ2-3, with D perhaps TRBD2 (5 bases). The V gene lost 3 bases and the J gene lost 0 bases, with 14 bases spanning the gap. This CDR3 comprises 16 residues. Germline V lookup: CDR1 SGDLS, CDR2 YYNGEE. CDR3 protein: CASSAWGAPSTDTQYF. The CDR3 nucleotides read TGTGCCAGCAGCGCTTGGGGAGCTCCTAGCACAGATACGCAGTATTTT.

The gene calls are TRBV10-2 and TRBJ2-2; 7 bases are shared with TRBD1. CDR3 length equals 15 residues. Germline V gives CDR1 WSHSY, CDR2 SAAADI. The ends lost 7 bases at V and 0 bases at J; junction bases unmatched: 5. Here the CDR3 reads CASNPQGANTGELFF. Here the CDR3 DNA reads TGCGCCAGCAACCCCCAGGGGGCGAACACCGGGGAGCTGTTTTTT.

V and J are TRBV7-2 and TRBJ2-7; 7 bases map to TRBD1. J was trimmed by 6 bases and V by 5 bases; bases with no gene match: 13. Germline V gene sequence: CDR1 SGHTA, CDR2 FQGNSA. The CDR3 is 15 residues long. CDR3 sequence (DNA): TGTGCCAGCAGCCCGACAGGGTACCGCCTAAGCGAGCAGTACTTC. Its translation: CASSPTGYRLSEQYF. Filled out from reference TRBV7-2 and TRBJ2-7, the complete variable domain reads GAGVSQSPSNKVTEKGKDVELRCDPISGHTALYWYRQSLGQGLEFLIYFQGNSAPDKSGLPSDRFSAERTGGSVSTLTIQRTQQEDSAVYLCASSPTGYRLSEQYFGPGTRLTVT.

The chain is built from TRBV5-4 and TRBJ2-1, with 8 nucleotides matching TRBD1. The V and J ends lost 5 bases and 8 bases, in that order; junction bases with no gene match: 6. The CDR3 extends over 13 amino acids. Germline CDR1 is SGHNT and CDR2 is YYREEE (reference sequence). CDR3 residues: CASRWGQADEQFF. The CDR3, as DNA: TGTGCCAGCAGATGGGGACAGGCGGATGAGCAGTTCTTC.

The V gene is TRBV4-2, the J gene TRBJ1-5, with a possible D match to TRBD1 (6 bases). V lost 0 bases, J lost 4 bases, and 13 bases lay in between. The CDR3 has 16 amino acids. Germline CDR1 and CDR2: LGHNA and YNFKEQ. The CDR3 DNA sequence: TGTGCCAGCAGCCAAGAGGGGGCGGTTACGAATCAGCCCCAGCATTTT. Protein product: CASSQEGAVTNQPQHF.

This rearrangement joins TRBV7-9 to TRBJ2-2, with D unclear. Germline V gene sequence: CDR1 SEHNR, CDR2 FQNEAQ (reference sequence). The CDR3 is made up of 14 amino acids. With 5 bases removed from V and 4 bases from J, the gap between germline ends came to 11 bases. CDR3 residues: CASSLGSLTGELFF. In nucleotides, the CDR3 is TGTGCCAGCAGCCTGGGTAGCCTCACCGGGGAGCTGTTTTTT.

This clone appeared a few times. The rearrangement links TRBV9 to TRBJ1-1; 8 bases align to TRBD1. Germline values: CDR1 SGDLS, CDR2 YYNGEE. The CDR3 runs to 17 residues. The V gene end was trimmed by 0 bases and the J gene end by 1 base; junction bases not matched to a gene: 8. CDR3 residues: CASSVEGQVGRNTEAFF. The CDR3 DNA reads as TGTGCCAGCAGCGTAGAGGGACAGGTGGGTCGGAACACTGAAGCTTTCTTT.

The chain employs TRBV29-1 and TRBJ1-1, with TRBD1 identical over 9 bases. This CDR3 contains 13 residues. Per the germline V gene, CDR1 is SQVTM and CDR2 is ANQGSEA. J was trimmed by 5 bases and V by 8 bases; bases with no gene match: 9. Here the CDR3 DNA reads TGCAGCTCCCGGGACAGGGAGGTTACTGAAGCTTTCTTT. This gives the protein CSSRDREVTEAFF.

The rearrangement links TRBV4-2 to TRBJ2-7; a weak D match, TRBD2 (6 bases). In germline, CDR1 is LGHNA, CDR2 YNFKEQ. The ends were cut back, 4 bases at V and 6 bases at J, with 16 bases in the middle. The CDR3 has 14 residues. CDR3 DNA: TGTGCCAGCAGCCCGTCAGCGGGTGGCGTCGAGCAGTACTTC. Translated: CASSPSAGGVEQYF.

This chain joins TRBV27 and TRBJ2-7, with D possibly being TRBD1 (6 bases). The V end was cut by 6 bases, the J end by 2 bases, with 14 bases between. Germline CDR1 reads MNHEY; CDR2 reads SMNVEV (reference sequence). The CDR3 runs to 14 residues. The chain's CDR3 is CASSVRQAAYEQYF. CDR3 nucleotide sequence: TGTGCCAGCAGCGTTCGACAGGCGGCCTACGAGCAGTACTTC.

This clone was seen a handful of times. The J gene is TRBJ2-5, the V gene TRBV2, with TRBD2 matching over 11 bases. Germline trimming cut 3 bases from V and 0 bases from J; bases unmatched to any gene: 9. Germline values: CDR1 SNHLY, CDR2 FYNNEI. This CDR3 spans 18 amino acids. Here the CDR3 DNA reads TGTGCCAGCAGTGACCCCTCTCTAGCGGGGGGCTACCAAGAGACCCAGTACTTC. Amino acid sequence: CASSDPSLAGGYQETQYF.

The rearrangement links TRBV27 to TRBJ2-5; perhaps TRBD2 as D (6 bases). The CDR3 runs to 17 residues. The germline gives CDR1 MNHEY, CDR2 SMNVEV (reference sequence). The V and J ends lost 5 bases and 2 bases respectively, with 21 bases between them. CDR3 amino acids: CASSQQTWGDLQETQYF. The CDR3 nucleotides read TGTGCCAGCAGTCAACAAACCTGGGGGGACCTTCAAGAGACCCAGTACTTC.

CDR3: CAWTGEGSAFF. The CDR3 DNA sequence: TGTGCCTGGACTGGGGAGGGCTCGGCTTTCTTT. V and J are TRBV30 and TRBJ1-1, with D uncertain. CDR3 length: 11 amino acids. V lost 4 bases to trimming and J lost 11 bases, with 14 bases between them. Germline CDR1 GTSNPN, CDR2 SVGIG (reference sequence).

This rearrangement joins TRBV10-2 to TRBJ1-4, with TRBD1 identical over 9 bases. Germline V gene sequence: CDR1 WSHSY, CDR2 SAAADI. This CDR3 spans 14 amino acids. J lost 5 bases, V lost 3 bases, and 1 base had no gene match. CDR3 nucleotide sequence: TGCGCCAGCAGTGATGGGACAGGGAATGAAAAACTGTTTTTT. Its translation is CASSDGTGNEKLFF.

V and J are TRBV6-1 and TRBJ2-5, with 7 bases matching TRBD2. The germline V gene has CDR1 MNHNS and CDR2 SASEGT. The CDR3 sequence is 13 residues long. V dropped 6 bases and J dropped 8; count of bases not matched to a gene: 9. CDR3 in DNA: TGTGCCAGCAGATGGAAGCTAGCGGATACCCAGTACTTC. Translating gives CASRWKLADTQYF.

The genes are TRBV6-4 and TRBJ2-7, with 8 bases that match TRBD2. The CDR3 totals 15 residues. The ends lost 0 bases at V and 3 bases at J; junction bases unmatched: 4. Per germline, CDR1 MRHNA and CDR2 SNTAGT. The CDR3 spells CASSDSNGGVYEQYF. The CDR3 nucleotides read TGTGCCAGCAGTGACTCGAACGGGGGGGTCTACGAGCAGTACTTC.

The chain recombines TRBV13 with TRBJ2-3; 11 bases are shared with TRBD2. Germline V CDR1 and CDR2: PRHDT, FYEKMQ (reference sequence). This CDR3 region has 19 residues. V was clipped by 2 bases and J by 2 bases; unmatched bases: 12. The CDR3 DNA is TGTGCCAGCAGCTTACTTACTACGCGACTAGCGGGGTACACAGATACGCAGTATTTT. Translated: CASSLLTTRLAGYTDTQYF.

The chain uses TRBV5-8 and TRBJ1-1; 7 nucleotides line up with TRBD1. Germline V gene data show CDR1 as SGHTS and CDR2 as YDEGEE. The V segment lost 5 bases and the J segment 6 bases; nucleotides outside the gene matches: 7. The CDR3 runs 13 residues. CDR3 protein: CASRTGFGAEAFF. The CDR3, as DNA: TGTGCCAGCAGGACAGGGTTTGGGGCTGAAGCTTTCTTT.

The chain has TRBV5-1 and TRBJ2-7; TRBD1 matches at 9 bases. Unmatched junction bases numbered 20, after V lost 1 base and J lost 3 bases. Germline V CDR1 and CDR2: SGHRS, YFSETQ. The CDR3 covers 20 residues. CDR3 nucleotide sequence: TGCGCCAGCAGCTTGTCCCGGGACAGGGAAGAAGGGCTAGTAGGCTACGAGCAGTACTTC. It encodes CASSLSRDREEGLVGYEQYF.